These T cell receptor beta chains were read from a single sample in a study of CD8 T cells in ankylosing spondylitis. Each CDR3 protein is one row after TCRdb ran MiXCR on the 5' RACE reads. This table has approximately 300,000 distinct CDR3 sequences, around 8% appearing once. The sample taken for sequencing was blood, either unsorted or a sorted T cell fraction (not recorded which). These receptors all stem from a male donor with ankylosing spondylitis. CDR3s include the opening cysteine and the closing phenylalanine or tryptophan. Clone size appears in some rows only: once, few, many, or a class for an expanded clone.

J: TRBJ1-4; length: 15; size: few; V: TRBV27; CDR3: CASSIYRNENEKLFF
J: TRBJ2-5; length: 14; size: few; V: TRBV14; CDR3: CASSQWTGQETQYF
J: TRBJ2-5; length: 15; size: -; V: TRBV27; CDR3: CASRPGTARVETQYF
J: TRBJ2-7; length: 16; size: many; V: TRBV7-9; CDR3: CASSRLRGTGRYEQYF
J: TRBJ2-5; length: 15; size: -; V: TRBV7-9; CDR3: CASSGLAPLQETQYF
J: TRBJ2-7; length: 14; size: -; V: TRBV27; CDR3: CASSHRDTTYEQYF
J: TRBJ1-2; length: 14; size: few; V: TRBV4-3; CDR3: CASSQGIINYGYTF
J: TRBJ2-7; length: 13; size: few; V: TRBV18; CDR3: CASSPDYPYEQYF
J: TRBJ2-7; length: 15; size: few; V: TRBV4-2; CDR3: CASSQGSRRADEQYF
J: TRBJ2-2; length: 16; size: few; V: TRBV24-1; CDR3: CATGRDGSFHTGELFF
J: TRBJ2-2; length: 13; size: few; V: TRBV11-2; CDR3: CASSPDHTGELFF
J: TRBJ2-1; length: 15; size: -; V: TRBV5-1; CDR3: CASSFGMGGPNEQFF
J: TRBJ2-3; length: 13; size: few; V: TRBV24-1; CDR3: CATSGGSSDTQYF
J: TRBJ2-5; length: 14; size: -; V: TRBV2; CDR3: CASRRGGIKETQYF
J: TRBJ1-2; length: 12; size: -; V: TRBV27; CDR3: CASYGQFVGYTF
J: TRBJ1-6; length: 17; size: many; V: TRBV20-1; CDR3: CSARDLSREGYNSPLHF
J: TRBJ2-7; length: 16; size: -; V: TRBV5-1; CDR3: CASSPSPGGGAYEQYF